This T cell receptor (beta chain) was found in a study of prognosis after radiotherapy for stage I lung cancer. This clonotype came up many times. With two-round multiplex PCR, TCR beta CDR3 sequences were amplified from genomic DNA. Primers targeting each individual TRBV and TRBJ gene were applied in first-round PCR. TCRdb passed the multiplex PCR reads through MiXCR, listing each CDR3 protein once. The data contain about 47,000 distinct CDR3 sequences, about 37% of them seen just once; the ten biggest clones take up 9.2%. This CDR3 spans 18 amino acids. Germline-derived CDR1 and CDR2 are SGHTA and FQGNSA. V shed 2 bases, J shed 2 bases, and the junction held 12 bases outside the gene matches.

The starting material was PBMCs, obtained before or after stereotactic body radiation therapy (not recorded which). J is TRBJ2-3 and V is TRBV7-2; 8 positions match TRBD2. This TCR was sampled from a donor at least 50 years old with non-small cell lung cancer. The CDR3 loop reads CASSLKTSGALFTDTQYF. CDR3 bases: TGTGCCAGCAGCTTAAAAACTAGCGGAGCACTATTCACAGATACGCAGTATTTT.